Presented here are 26 T cell receptor beta chains from one specimen sequenced in a study of Tregs in tolerant kidney transplant recipients. Measured with immunoSEQ multiplex PCR; TCRdb has only the in-frame clones, and not every one. The sample carries 50,000 or so clones, less than 95% recorded once. Material for sequencing was Tregs from blood. The origin of the receptors is a human donor in good health.

The chain joins TRBV6-4 to TRBJ2-2; D is uncertain. The CDR3 spans 17 residues. V lost 4 bases and J 0 bases, leaving 15 bases between the germline ends. The germline CDR1 and CDR2 sequences are MRHNA and SNTAGT. The CDR3 protein is CASSALPQETNTGELFF. DNA of the CDR3: TGTGCCAGCAGTGCCCTTCCCCAGGAAACGAACACCGGGGAGCTGTTTTTT.

V gene TRBV21-1 combines with J gene TRBJ1-2. TRBV21-1 is described as a pseudogene. The CDR3 is 14 amino acids. CDR3 in amino acids: CASSKGGVNYGYTF. The CDR3 nucleotides are TGTGCCAGCAGCAAAGGGGGAGTAAACTATGGCTACACCTTC.

This chain connects TRBV9 to TRBJ2-5; 8 nucleotides align to TRBD2. This CDR3 has 16 residues. J gave up 4 bases and V 0 bases, and 8 bases lay outside the gene matches. Per germline, CDR1 SGDLS and CDR2 YYNGEE. The CDR3 protein is CASSVAVAGGLETQYF. The CDR3 bases are TGTGCCAGCAGCGTAGCTGTGGCGGGGGGCCTAGAGACCCAGTACTTC.

The gene calls are TRBV19 and TRBJ1-2; no firm D call. The CDR3 runs 13 residues. CDR1 is LNHDA, CDR2 SQIVND, per germline (reference sequence). V was pared by 6 bases and J by 6 bases, with 14 bases between. As DNA, the CDR3 is TGTGCCAGTAGCGGACTTTCCTGGAATGGCTACACCTTC. Residues: CASSGLSWNGYTF.

The chain recombines TRBV7-9 with TRBJ2-7; the match to TRBD1 covers 8 bases. This CDR3 has 14 amino acids. The trim removed 5 bases at V and 2 bases at J, leaving 5 bases unmatched. Germline lookup yields CDR1 SEHNR and CDR2 FQNEAQ (reference sequence). CDR3 protein: CASSPDRAPYEQYF. The CDR3 coding sequence is TGTGCCAGCAGCCCGGACAGGGCCCCCTACGAGCAGTACTTC.

The CDR3 loop reads CASSLGQGRADGYTF. CDR3 coding DNA: TGCGCCAGCAGCTTGGGACAGGGCCGGGCTGATGGCTACACCTTC. The rearrangement uses TRBV5-1 and TRBJ1-2, with 7 nucleotides matching TRBD1. Trimming removed 0 bases from V and 6 bases from J; junction bases left unmatched: 8. The CDR3 has 15 amino acids. The germline V gene encodes CDR1 SGHRS and CDR2 YFSETQ. Variable domain in full (rest from reference TRBV5-1 and TRBJ1-2): KAGVTQTPRYLIKTRGQQVTLSCSPISGHRSVSWYQQTPGQGLQFLFEYFSETQRNKGNFPGRFSGRQFSNSRSEMNVSTLELGDSALYLCASSLGQGRADGYTFGSGTRLTVV.

J is TRBJ2-3 and V is TRBV9; 13 bases are shared with TRBD2. Unmatched junction bases numbered 9, after V lost 2 bases and J lost 6 bases. The CDR3 covers 17 residues. Looked up from germline, CDR1 is SGDLS and CDR2 is YYNGEE. The DNA of the CDR3 is TGTGCCAGCAGCGTTGGGACTAGCGGGGATGGATGGGATACGCAGTATTTT. Translated, it gives CASSVGTSGDGWDTQYF.

The genes are TRBV10-3 and TRBJ2-5; TRBD2 agrees at 10 bases. V was pared by 2 bases and J by 4 bases, with 4 bases of the junction left unmatched. This CDR3 has 15 amino acids. Germline CDR1 and CDR2: ENHRY and SYGVKD. The CDR3 sequence: CAISEPSGRGETQYF. The CDR3 coding sequence is TGTGCCATCAGTGAGCCAAGCGGGAGGGGAGAGACCCAGTACTTC.

The table lists this clone with a count of one. The chain recombines TRBV6-6 with TRBJ1-2; D is unclear. The germline V gene has CDR1 MNHNY and CDR2 SVGAGI (reference sequence). The CDR3 is 13 amino acids. V shed 5 bases and J shed 7 bases, with 14 bases lying between them. The CDR3 DNA reads as TGTGCCAGCAGTCGCACACTGGGGAGTGGCTACACCTTC. Translation gives CASSRTLGSGYTF.

This clone is a singleton in its sample. CDR3 nucleotide sequence: TGTGCCAGCAGGGAGGGCTACACTGAAGCTTTCTTT. The encoded protein is CASREGYTEAFF. The chain recombines TRBV6-5 with TRBJ1-1; the D is unclear. CDR1 and CDR2 (germline): MNHEY, SVGAGI. The CDR3 sequence is 12 residues long. V lost 6 bases and J 3 bases, leaving 8 bases between the germline ends.

The rearrangement joins TRBV30 to TRBJ2-2; 9 bases match TRBD2. Losses at the gene ends were 0 bases for V and 7 bases for J; bases not matched to a gene: 12. The CDR3 loop spans 17 amino acids. CDR1 and CDR2 (germline): GTSNPN, SVGIG (reference sequence). CDR3 in DNA: TGTGCCTGGAGTGTGCTCCCTAGCGGGGTATTGGGCGGGGAGCTGTTTTTT. Encoded protein: CAWSVLPSGVLGGELFF.

The chain uses TRBV9 and TRBJ2-1, with TRBD2 matching 13 bases. Germline assignment: CDR1 SGDLS and CDR2 YYNGEE. The CDR3 length is 16 residues. V lost 4 bases to trimming and J lost 4 bases; unmatched junction nucleotides: 5. The CDR3 is CASSPGTSGIYNEQFF. For the CDR3, the DNA is TGTGCCAGCAGCCCAGGGACTAGCGGGATTTACAATGAGCAGTTCTTC.

This clone was seen a single time. V is TRBV5-1 and J is TRBJ2-3; 10 bases are a match to TRBD1. CDR3 length equals 16 residues. The ends lost 5 bases at V and 0 bases at J; junction bases unmatched: 6. The germline gives CDR1 SGHRS, CDR2 YFSETQ. In nucleotides, the CDR3 is TGCGCCAGCAGTAAACCGGGACAGGGGAGCACAGATACGCAGTATTTT. As protein: CASSKPGQGSTDTQYF.

The genes are TRBV7-2 and TRBJ1-5; 7 bases are shared with TRBD1. The CDR3 loop spans 16 amino acids. V was pared by 5 bases and J by 5 bases, with 12 bases of the junction left unmatched. Germline V gives CDR1 SGHTA, CDR2 FQGNSA. The CDR3 loop is CASSPGDRSLHQPQHF. CDR3 bases: TGTGCCAGCAGCCCGGGGGACAGAAGCCTCCATCAGCCCCAGCATTTT.

The chain is built from TRBV6-5 and TRBJ1-2, with 12 bases matching TRBD1. Losses at the gene ends were 0 bases for V and 8 bases for J; bases not matched to a gene: 7. The CDR3 runs to 16 residues. CDR1 is MNHEY and CDR2 is SVGAGI in the germline V gene. In DNA, the CDR3 is TGTGCCAGCAGTTACTCGCTGGGACAGGGGGCGCAGGGCTACACCTTC. Amino acid sequence: CASSYSLGQGAQGYTF.

The gene calls are TRBV10-3 and TRBJ2-7; 11 bases fit TRBD1. V dropped 6 bases and J dropped 0; count of bases not matched to a gene: 4. This CDR3 has 15 residues. In germline, CDR1 is ENHRY, CDR2 SYGVKD. Here the CDR3 DNA reads TGTGCCATCAGGGGACAGGGGGTCCTCTCCTACGAGCAGTACTTC. This translates into CAIRGQGVLSYEQYF.

The chain recombines TRBV25-1 with TRBJ2-7; the D is unclear. Trimming stripped 1 base from V and 1 base from J, with 11 bases between. Germline V gene sequence: CDR1 MGHDK, CDR2 SYGVNS. The CDR3 runs 15 residues. DNA for the CDR3: TGTGCCAGCAGTGAATCTAAAACCTGGTCCTACGAGCAGTACTTC. Translated: CASSESKTWSYEQYF.

V usage is TRBV6-6 and J usage is TRBJ2-1; 10 positions match TRBD1. Germline V CDR1 and CDR2: MNHNY, SVGAGI (reference sequence). Trimming took 6 bases from V and 4 from J; bases not matched to a gene: 6. The CDR3 spans 15 residues. CDR3 protein: CASRRDRGRYNEQFF. For the CDR3, the DNA is TGTGCCAGCAGGAGGGACAGGGGCCGATACAATGAGCAGTTCTTC.

The rearrangement joins TRBV15 to TRBJ2-4; 9 bases map to TRBD1. CDR1 is LNHNV and CDR2 is YYDKDF in the germline V gene (reference sequence). J lost 2 bases, V lost 1 base, and 6 bases had no gene match. The CDR3 is 17 residues long. This CDR3 reads CATSRGLGQGTKNIQYF. CDR3 in DNA: TGTGCCACCAGCAGAGGGTTGGGACAGGGTACCAAAAACATTCAGTACTTC.

This clone is a singleton in its sample. J is TRBJ2-4 and V is TRBV11-2, with D tentatively TRBD1 (6 bases). Trimming took 3 bases from V and 2 from J, leaving 11 bases between them. Per germline, CDR1 SGHAT and CDR2 FQNNGV. This CDR3 is 15 amino acids long. The chain's CDR3 is CASSFGQFTKNIQYF. DNA for the CDR3: TGTGCCAGCAGCTTTGGACAGTTTACCAAAAACATTCAGTACTTC.

The rearrangement links TRBV2 to TRBJ1-6, with a tentative D call TRBD1 (5 bases). The CDR3 extends over 13 amino acids. Germline V gives CDR1 SNHLY, CDR2 FYNNEI. Trimming took off 10 bases at V and 7 bases at J, with 14 bases between the two ends. The CDR3 is CATYSGTNSPLHF. Here the CDR3 DNA reads TGTGCCACCTACTCAGGGACCAATTCACCCCTCCACTTT.

The chain is built from TRBV27 and TRBJ1-5, with D tentatively TRBD1 (5 bases). Germline values: CDR1 MNHEY, CDR2 SMNVEV (reference sequence). V was pared by 6 bases and J by 4 bases, with 16 bases between. The length of the CDR3 is 15 residues. As DNA, the CDR3 is TGTGCCAGCAGCGCCGGGACCCGGGGGAATCAGCCCCAGCATTTT. Translating it yields CASSAGTRGNQPQHF.

J is TRBJ2-7 and V is TRBV7-9; D is perhaps TRBD1 (6 bases). The CDR3 has 14 amino acids. Germline CDR1 reads SEHNR; CDR2 reads FQNEAQ (reference sequence). With 3 bases removed from V and 1 base from J, the gap between germline ends came to 10 bases. The CDR3 spells CASSFDRISYEQYF. The CDR3 DNA is TGTGCCAGCAGCTTCGACAGGATATCCTACGAGCAGTACTTC.

This clone was seen a handful of times. V usage is TRBV6-1 and J usage is TRBJ2-7; 11 nucleotides agree with TRBD2. Germline loops: CDR1 MNHNS, CDR2 SASEGT. V was pared by 7 bases and J by 6 bases, with 11 bases of the junction left unmatched. This CDR3 comprises 15 residues. CDR3 amino acids: CASTPLLAGGLEQYF. The DNA for the CDR3 is TGTGCCAGCACCCCCCTTCTAGCGGGGGGTCTCGAGCAGTACTTC.

Here the CDR3 reads CASTPTVNTEAFF. In nucleotides, the CDR3 is TGTGCCAGCACGCCTACGGTGAACACTGAAGCTTTCTTT. The V and J genes are TRBV2 and TRBJ1-1; D is unclear. Trimming left V 7 bases short and J 0 bases short, with 9 bases between. This CDR3 has 13 amino acids. Germline CDR1 reads SNHLY; CDR2 reads FYNNEI.

V gene TRBV6-1 combines with J gene TRBJ1-5, with D possibly matching TRBD1 (5 bases). The CDR3 covers 15 residues. The germline V gene has CDR1 MNHNS and CDR2 SASEGT. The V end was cut by 6 bases, the J end by 2 bases, with 14 bases between. The CDR3 reads CASSTRTGGNQPQHF. The CDR3 DNA is TGTGCCAGCAGCACTCGTACGGGGGGCAATCAGCCCCAGCATTTT.